This TCR beta chain originates from a study of technical replicates of blood from several donors. This table comes from immunoSEQ multiplex PCR, and its TCRdb copy is limited to in-frame clones, with some not included. This table holds tens of thousands of clones, around 93% found once. The CDR3 runs 14 residues. CDR1 is GTSNPN, CDR2 SVGIG, per germline (reference sequence). Trimming cost V 3 bases and J 0 bases, with 11 bases left between them. This clonotype was sampled from a human donor in good health. The material sequenced was T cells isolated from PBMCs. This rearrangement joins TRBV30 to TRBJ1-2, with D maybe TRBD1 (6 bases). DNA of the CDR3: TGTGCCTGGAGGGGGACACCTACTAACTATGGCTACACCTTC. Protein sequence: CAWRGTPTNYGYTF.